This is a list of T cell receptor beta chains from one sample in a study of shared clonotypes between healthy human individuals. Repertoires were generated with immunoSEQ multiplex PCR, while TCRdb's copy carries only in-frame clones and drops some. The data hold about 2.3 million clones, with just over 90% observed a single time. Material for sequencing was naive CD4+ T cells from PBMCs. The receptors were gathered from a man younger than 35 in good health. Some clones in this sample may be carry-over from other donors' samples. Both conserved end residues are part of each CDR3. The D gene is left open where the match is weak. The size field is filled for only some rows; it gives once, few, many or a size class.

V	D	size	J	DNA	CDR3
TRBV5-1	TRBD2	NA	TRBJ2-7	TGCGCCAGCAGCTGGTCCTCGGGAGGGTCCTACGAGCAGTACTTC	CASSWSSGGSYEQYF
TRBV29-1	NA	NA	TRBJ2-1	TGCAGCCTAAACCGGGATGGCGGTGAGCAGTTCTTC	CSLNRDGGEQFF
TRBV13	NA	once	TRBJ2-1	TGTGCCAGCAGCTTCGAGGTAAAGCGGGTAGCAGAAGAGCAGTTCTTC	CASSFEVKRVAEEQFF
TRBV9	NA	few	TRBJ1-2	TGTGCCAGCAGCGTACCCTCGGAGGGCTACACCTTC	CASSVPSEGYTF
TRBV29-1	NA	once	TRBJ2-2	TGCAGCGCAAAACAGGGCGCCGGGGAGCTGTTTTTT	CSAKQGAGELFF
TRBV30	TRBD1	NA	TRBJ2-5	TGTGCCTGGAGTCGGGACAGGGGCCAGGAGACCCAGTACTTC	CAWSRDRGQETQYF
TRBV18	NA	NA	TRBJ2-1	TGTGCCAGCTCGCGCCAAACCGGTGGCTCCTACAATGAGCAGTTCTTC	CASSRQTGGSYNEQFF
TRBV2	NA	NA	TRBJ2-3	TGTGCCAGGCAGGGAGAGGGGGGAATCAAGACGCAGTATTTT	CARQGEGGIKTQYF
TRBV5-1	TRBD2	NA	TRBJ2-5	TGCGCCAGCAGCTTGTCGGCTAGCGGGAGAGGGGAGGAAGAGACCCAGTACTTC	CASSLSASGRGEEETQYF
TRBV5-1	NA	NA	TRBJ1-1	TGCGCCAGCAGCTTGGTCTCCAGGAACACTGAAGCTTTCTTT	CASSLVSRNTEAFF